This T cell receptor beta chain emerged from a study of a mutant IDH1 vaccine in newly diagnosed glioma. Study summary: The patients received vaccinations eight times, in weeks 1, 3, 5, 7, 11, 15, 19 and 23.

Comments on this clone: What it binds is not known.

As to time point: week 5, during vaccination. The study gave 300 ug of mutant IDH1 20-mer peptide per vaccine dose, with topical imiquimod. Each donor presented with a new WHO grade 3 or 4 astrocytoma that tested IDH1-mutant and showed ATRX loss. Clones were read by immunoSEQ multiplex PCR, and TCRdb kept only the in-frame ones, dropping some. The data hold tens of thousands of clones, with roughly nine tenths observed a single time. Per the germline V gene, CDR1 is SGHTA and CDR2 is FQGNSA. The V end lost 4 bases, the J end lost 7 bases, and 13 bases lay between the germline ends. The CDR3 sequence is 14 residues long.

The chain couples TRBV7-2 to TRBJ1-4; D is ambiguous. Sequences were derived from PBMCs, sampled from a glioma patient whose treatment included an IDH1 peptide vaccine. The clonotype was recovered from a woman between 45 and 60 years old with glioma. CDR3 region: CASSSIRFGEKLFF. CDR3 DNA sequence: TGTGCCAGCAGCTCCATCCGATTTGGTGAAAAACTGTTTTTT.